This TCR beta chain appears in the sequencing data of a study of T cells in Graves' hyperthyroidism and ophthalmopathy. Study findings and constraints: The authors' 13 V-J model separated ophthalmopathy from stable hyperthyroidism.

There are many counts of this clonotype. Its antigen remains unknown. This CDR3 has 17 amino acids. Germline V gives CDR1 SGHDN, CDR2 FVKESK. Between the trimmed V and J ends, which lost 0 bases and 6 bases, there was a span of 21 bases. Amplified TCR beta CDR3 regions came from RNA transcripts. TCR CDR3 underwent first-round RT-PCR with the HTBI primer set. TCRdb re-called the multiplex PCR reads with MiXCR, one entry per CDR3 protein. This table holds a few hundred thousand distinct CDR3 sequences, more than 12% found once. Sequencing was performed on blood. This TCR was recovered from a woman in her forties with Graves' hyperthyroidism that later progressed to Graves' ophthalmopathy. The chain employs TRBV14 and TRBJ2-7; no firm D call. The CDR3 DNA reads as TGTGCCAGCAGCCAAGATCTAAGACAAGGACCTTTCCGCGAGCAGTACTTC. The encoded protein is CASSQDLRQGPFREQYF.